The entry below gives a single TCR beta chain sequence along with its context. What it binds is not known. The data were obtained in a study of graft-versus-host responses after intestinal transplantation. Germline CDR1 is LNHDA and CDR2 is SQIVND (reference sequence). With V trimmed by 0 bases and J by 10 bases, 7 bases remained unmatched. The CDR3 has 15 residues. The repertoire was sequenced with immunoSEQ multiplex PCR; TCRdb's copy has only in-frame clones and lacks some. This table holds about 85,000 clones, approximately 90% found once. The sequencing here drew on unstimulated CD8+ T cells sorted from spleen or lymph node cells, taken before transplant. The genes are TRBV19 and TRBJ2-3, with 10 positions matching TRBD2. The clonotype was recovered from a human donor who was the organ donor for an intestinal transplant. The CDR3, as DNA: TGTGCCAGTAGTATAGATCCGGGACTAGCGATGGCGCAGTATTTT. This encodes CASSIDPGLAMAQYF.